The clone carrying this T cell receptor (beta chain) occurred a few times. Its specificity is unknown. Between the trimmed V and J ends, which lost 3 bases and 1 base, there was a span of 13 bases. Germline V CDR1 and CDR2: MDHEN, SYDVKM. This CDR3 comprises 16 residues. This sample was included in a study of PD-1 blockade in classical Hodgkin lymphoma. Background on the study: Patients were infused with nivolumab 3 mg/kg every 2 weeks.

Sample time point: cycle 4 day 1 (C4D1), after 6 weeks of nivolumab. All trial patients relapsed after autologous stem cell transplantation. The authors purified CD4+ T cells from thawed PBMCs by magnetic negative selection. Profiled with immunoSEQ multiplex PCR; TCRdb holds only in-frame clones, not every one. The sample shows 25,000 to 35,000 clones, roughly 85% of them seen only once. Regarding the study as a whole: In CD4+ cells, TCR diversity went up significantly by C4D1, but in CD8+ cells it did not. Whoever responded completely had baseline diversity much like that seen in newly diagnosed patients.

This TCR was sampled from a human donor with classical Hodgkin lymphoma. The rearrangement links TRBV28 to TRBJ1-5; no reliable D call. The starting material was CD4+ T cells from blood, obtained before the fourth cycle of nivolumab. The CDR3 region is CASSLGLGGSNQPQHF. CDR3 nucleotide sequence: TGTGCCAGCAGTTTGGGGTTAGGCGGGAGCAATCAGCCCCAGCATTTT.